This T cell receptor (beta chain) originates from a study of cytomegalovirus exposure and HLA in healthy donors. Overall study context: An earlier analysis found fewer than 140 million unique TCR beta sequences from approximately 170 million T cells.

The table lists this clone with a few counts. CDR3 size: 13 residues. V lost 5 bases, J lost 5 bases, and 12 bases lay in between. Germline V lookup: CDR1 MNHEY, CDR2 SVGAGI. The study ran its PCR with 60 Vbeta and 13 Jbeta primers. Clones were read by immunoSEQ multiplex PCR, and TCRdb kept only the in-frame ones, dropping some. There are over 100,000 clones in the sample; less than 70% occur only once, and roughly 5.9% lies in the top ten. The sequenced material came from PBMCs. The gene calls are TRBV6-5 and TRBJ2-5; tentative D call: TRBD2 (7 bases). The sequence was obtained from a woman in her seventies in good health and CMV-seropositive. The DNA for the CDR3 is TGTGCCAGCAGTGTACAGGGAGGGGAGACCCAGTACTTC. Encoded protein: CASSVQGGETQYF.